This T cell receptor (beta chain) is drawn from a study of T-cell reconstitution after alpha-beta-depleted transplantation in children. Unique molecular identifiers featured in how the TCRbeta library was prepared. TCRdb fed the PCR reads into MiXCR, producing one record per CDR3 protein. The data hold roughly 74,000 distinct CDR3 sequences, with about a sixth observed a single time. Trimming took 6 bases from V and 7 from J, leaving 19 bases between them. This CDR3 contains 14 residues. This clonotype was recorded many times. This clonotype originated in a male patient aged 2-15 years who had a stem cell transplant for acute lymphoblastic leukemia, so the T cells may come from the graft donor. This chain joins TRBV12-3 or TRBV12-4 and TRBJ2-7; TRBD2 is a possible D gene (6 bases). Sequencing was performed on PBMCs, mostly from graft donor cells, taken 360 days after TCRalphabeta/CD19-depleted stem cell transplant. The CDR3 spells CASSRPGLNFEQYF. The CDR3, as DNA: TGTGCCAGCAGCCGTCCGGGACTTAACTTTGAGCAGTACTTC.